This TCR beta chain was captured by sequencing in a study of post-analysis software for immune sequencing data. At the level of the study: Both relapsing-remitting and secondary progressive multiple sclerosis featured among the disease courses, as did progressive-relapsing multiple sclerosis.

The authors incorporated unique molecular identifiers into the TCR beta cDNA libraries. Roughly 500,000 cDNA molecules came from around 1 to 9.1 million T cells. TCRdb fed the PCR reads into MiXCR, producing one record per CDR3 protein. The sample holds around 200,000 distinct CDR3 sequences, over 25% seen once. Concerning this clonotype: The antigen is undetermined. This could be a read error, since a much larger clone is one nucleotide away.

Study-level findings and limits: When compared against controls, multiple sclerosis patients showed significantly lower normalized Chao1 diversity. Strong co-clustering by F measure was evident for samples that had been prepared in the same batch.

The sequence was collected from a girl aged 2-17 years with multiple sclerosis. Sequencing used blood.

CDR3 DNA: TGTGCCAGCGGGGGACTCCGAACCTACGAGCAGTACTTC. This sequence encodes CASGGLRTYEQYF. This chain connects TRBV12-3 or TRBV12-4 to TRBJ2-7; the D gene is possibly TRBD2 (6 bases). V lost 8 bases to trimming and J lost 2 bases, with 13 bases between them. The CDR3 consists of 13 residues.